This T cell receptor beta chain was identified in a study of vaccination and CD4 T cells after COVID-19. For the study at large: Two of the convalescents were Hispanic, and the group consisted of six males and four females.

Treatment described: roughly 11-day PBMC culture with coronavirus spike peptide pools or control peptides (ViraFEST assay). This clonotype was detected once. The antigen is unknown. Trimming removed 7 bases from V and 7 bases from J, with 17 bases in between. The CDR3 contains 14 residues. Sequenced with the Oncomine TCR Beta short-read assay was DNA taken from cultured CD4+ T cells. Using the QIAamp micro DNA kit, genomic DNA was extracted from the CD4+ T cells that had been cultured. TCRdb itself ran the PCR reads through MiXCR, one entry per CDR3 protein. Of around 10,000 distinct CDR3 sequences listed, 45% to 60% were seen once; the top ten hold about 7.4%. Study-level points and caveats: Convalescent patients gained a median 86.3% of their reactive clones only post-vaccination.

Sequences were obtained from CD4+ T cells from blood, cultured in vitro. The chain links TRBV12-3 or TRBV12-4 to TRBJ1-5, with unresolved D. The sequence was collected from a human donor who had recovered from COVID-19. This CDR3 is CASTTTGRGQPQHF. The CDR3 DNA follows: TGTGCCAGCACCACCACGGGGAGAGGCCAGCCCCAGCATTTT.